The source of this T cell receptor beta chain is a study of blood T cell repertoires in COVID-19. Study-level background: Acute-phase and convalescent COVID-19 samples originated in the United States, Italy and Spain. PBMCs, B-cell-depleted T cells, or T cells provided the cDNA or gDNA that made up the material.

As processed by the authors: Amplifying reference gene primers gave estimates of nucleated cell counts. TCRdb's copy holds only in-frame clones and misses some; the assay was immunoSEQ multiplex PCR. Clonal size and the V and J genes are those of that table, whereas D and trimming came from the DNA. The sample yields under 200,000 clones, 85% to 90% seen once. The CDR3 loop spans 15 amino acids. V shed 4 bases and J shed 2 bases, with 15 bases lying between them. CDR1 and CDR2 (germline): SGHDT, YYEEEE. The source is a woman of 80 years or more in a cohort sampled during active or convalescent COVID-19. The chain links TRBV5-6 to TRBJ2-5; D possibly corresponds to TRBD2 (6 bases). The source material was peripheral blood. The CDR3 loop reads CASSLRLGRQETQYF. The CDR3 DNA reads TGTGCCAGCAGCCTTAGACTAGGCCGACAAGAGACCCAGTACTTC.